These 30 T cell receptor beta chains came from one sample sequenced in a study of blood T cell repertoires in COVID-19. Assay used: immunoSEQ multiplex PCR; TCRdb lists only in-frame clones, some missing. The sample lists about 120,000 clones, 70% to 90% seen once, with about 8% in the top ten. Sequenced: peripheral blood. The receptor source for this set is a man in his fifties or sixties with acute or convalescent COVID-19.

This chain links TRBV12-3 or TRBV12-4 with TRBJ2-7, with D possibly TRBD1 on 6 matching bases. This CDR3 is built from 13 residues. V dropped 4 bases and J dropped 3 bases, with 10 bases sitting between them. In DNA form, the CDR3 reads TGTGCCAGCAGTTGGGGGCCAGGCTACGAGCAGTACTTC. Protein sequence: CASSWGPGYEQYF.

This chain uses TRBV15 with TRBJ2-5; D possibly corresponds to TRBD1 (6 bases). V lost 0 bases and J lost 7, with 12 bases in between. CDR3 size: 14 residues. Germline assignment: CDR1 LNHNV and CDR2 YYDKDF (reference sequence). For the CDR3, the DNA is TGTGCCACCAGCAGAGAACAGGGTCTAGGGACCCAGTACTTC. This translates into CATSREQGLGTQYF.

The gene calls are TRBV30 and TRBJ1-2, with TRBD1 identical over 8 bases. The germline CDR1 and CDR2 sequences are GTSNPN and SVGIG (reference sequence). This CDR3 contains 10 residues. The junction had 2 bases not matched to a gene; V was cut back by 6 bases and J by 8 bases. The CDR3 DNA is TGTGCCTGTGGACAGGGCGGCTACACCTTC. Amino acid sequence: CACGQGGYTF. The full variable domain, its missing parts supplied by reference TRBV30 and TRBJ1-2, is SQTIHQWPATLVQPVGSPLSLECTVEGTSNPNLYWYRQAAGRGLQLLFYSVGIGQISSEVPQNLSASRPQDRQFILSSKKLLLSDSGFYLCACGQGGYTFGSGTRLTVV.

The CDR3 here is CASGLGSGRVNEQFF. CDR3 nucleotides: TGTGCTAGTGGTCTCGGGTCCGGTCGAGTGAATGAGCAGTTCTTC. This rearrangement joins TRBV12-5 to TRBJ2-1; D remains ambiguous. Germline CDR1 reads LGHNT; CDR2 reads FRNRAP. This CDR3 contains 15 residues. Trimming cost V 5 bases and J 7 bases, with 18 bases left between them.

The chain carries TRBV5-1 and TRBJ2-1, with 10 bases identical to TRBD2. With 5 bases clipped from V and 3 bases from J, the junction kept 5 bases outside the gene matches. Germline-derived CDR1 and CDR2 are SGHRS and YFSETQ. CDR3 length: 15 amino acids. The chain's CDR3 is CASRDTSGVYNEQFF. Written as DNA, the CDR3 is TGCGCCAGCAGAGATACTAGCGGGGTCTACAATGAGCAGTTCTTC.

The chain has TRBV5-1 and TRBJ2-5; a possible D gene is TRBD1 (6 bases). From germline, CDR1 is SGHRS and CDR2 YFSETQ. CDR3 size: 15 residues. V dropped 5 bases and J dropped 2 bases, with 16 bases sitting between them. The CDR3: CASRGRSGDQETQYF. As DNA, the CDR3 is TGCGCCAGCAGAGGGCGTTCAGGGGATCAAGAGACCCAGTACTTC.

This chain connects TRBV27 to TRBJ2-7, with D possibly TRBD2 on 6 matching bases. Trimming shortened V by 2 bases and J by 2 bases, and 7 bases separated the two germline ends. Germline CDR1 and CDR2: MNHEY and SMNVEV (reference sequence). This CDR3 contains 13 residues. CDR3: CASSLAGTYEQYF. CDR3 nucleotides: TGTGCCAGCAGTTTAGCGGGGACCTACGAGCAGTACTTC.

The chain recombines TRBV10-3 with TRBJ2-7; 8 nucleotides agree with TRBD1. The CDR3 is 12 residues long. Per the germline V gene, CDR1 is ENHRY and CDR2 is SYGVKD. V lost 7 bases, J lost 6 bases, and 5 bases stayed unmatched. The CDR3 loop reads CAINGQGVEQYF. The CDR3 DNA reads TGTGCCATCAACGGACAGGGTGTCGAGCAGTACTTC.

This clone was seen just once. The chain couples TRBV27 to TRBJ2-3; D is undetermined. Germline V gives CDR1 MNHEY, CDR2 SMNVEV (reference sequence). The CDR3 length is 12 residues. Deletions cut 10 bases from V and 3 bases from J, with 11 bases between. The CDR3 DNA sequence: TGTGCCACTCTTGGGCCGACAGATACGCAGTATTTT. This sequence encodes CATLGPTDTQYF.

The rearrangement joins TRBV14 to TRBJ2-5; D might be TRBD1 (5 bases). The germline gives CDR1 SGHDN, CDR2 FVKESK. The CDR3 has 18 residues. The V gene lost 0 bases and the J gene lost 5 bases, with 22 bases spanning the gap. The CDR3 nucleotides are TGTGCCAGCAGCCAAGAAGGGGTCCTGGGCCCAGCGAAGGAGACCCAGTACTTC. Translation gives CASSQEGVLGPAKETQYF.

CDR3 DNA sequence: TGTGCCAGCAGCCAGGCCGGGACAGGGTTTATGAACACTGAAGCTTTCTTT. Its protein product is CASSQAGTGFMNTEAFF. V gene TRBV14 combines with J gene TRBJ1-1, with TRBD1 matching over 9 bases. The ends lost 3 bases at V and 0 bases at J; junction bases unmatched: 8. The germline V gene has CDR1 SGHDN and CDR2 FVKESK. This CDR3 contains 17 residues.

The V gene is TRBV7-9, the J gene TRBJ1-3, with D possibly matching TRBD1 (5 bases). This CDR3 contains 16 residues. Germline CDR1 and CDR2: SEHNR and FQNEAQ (reference sequence). Trimming stripped 0 bases from V and 2 bases from J, with 11 bases between. The CDR3 sequence: CASSLASRVPGNTIYF. CDR3 nucleotides: TGTGCCAGCAGCTTAGCTTCCAGGGTACCTGGAAACACCATATATTTT. The full variable domain, with the rest looked up from reference TRBV7-9 and TRBJ1-3, is DTGVSQNPRHKITKRGQNVTFRCDPISEHNRLYWYRQTLGQGPEFLTYFQNEAQLEKSRLLSDRFSAERPKGSFSTLEIQRTEQGDSAMYLCASSLASRVPGNTIYFGEGSWLTVV.

A single count supports this clone. J is TRBJ2-7 and V is TRBV5-6, with 14 nucleotides matching TRBD2. CDR3 length: 16 residues. V lost 5 bases to trimming and J lost 4 bases; unmatched junction nucleotides: 8. Germline V lookup: CDR1 SGHDT, CDR2 YYEEEE. CDR3 in DNA: TGTGCCAGCAGTTTACGGACTAGCGGGAGGTCATACGAGCAGTACTTC. Residues: CASSLRTSGRSYEQYF.

The chain carries TRBV6-5 and TRBJ2-1; maybe TRBD2 (6 bases). The CDR3 runs to 15 residues. Trimming removed 5 bases from V and 5 bases from J, with 16 bases in between. CDR1 and CDR2 from the germline V gene are MNHEY and SVGAGI. The DNA for the CDR3 is TGTGCCAGCAGTATAAGCGGGCGATATAACAATGAGCAGTTCTTC. This sequence encodes CASSISGRYNNEQFF.

The chain has TRBV6-1 and TRBJ2-7, with 8 nucleotides matching TRBD1. Germline values: CDR1 MNHNS, CDR2 SASEGT. This CDR3 region has 15 residues. V was clipped by 3 bases and J by 2 bases; unmatched bases: 6. The CDR3 spells CASSDPGQATYEQYF. As DNA, the CDR3 is TGTGCCAGCAGTGACCCGGGACAGGCCACCTACGAGCAGTACTTC.

This clone appeared a few times. The J gene is TRBJ2-1, the V gene TRBV2, with 16 bases lining up with TRBD2. The CDR3 has 19 residues. V dropped 7 bases and J dropped 9; count of bases not matched to a gene: 18. Per the germline V gene, CDR1 is SNHLY and CDR2 is FYNNEI. The CDR3 is CASTSRGGTSGRGVGEQFF. The CDR3 region has the DNA TGTGCCAGCACCTCCCGAGGCGGGACTAGCGGGAGGGGGGTCGGTGAGCAGTTCTTC.

This clone came up once. This sequence joins TRBV4-3 and TRBJ2-6; D is ambiguous. Germline-derived CDR1 and CDR2 are LGHNA and YSLEER. Trimming left V 0 bases short and J 0 bases short, with 6 bases between. The CDR3 spans 16 residues. This chain's CDR3 is CASSQEFGSGANVLTF. CDR3 DNA sequence: TGCGCCAGCAGCCAAGAGTTCGGCTCTGGGGCCAACGTCCTGACTTTC.

This clone was counted a single time. This chain links TRBV2 with TRBJ2-1; 8 bases agree with TRBD2. The V gene's germline CDR1 is SNHLY and CDR2 FYNNEI. With 7 bases clipped from V and 10 bases from J, the junction kept 9 bases outside the gene matches. The CDR3 contains 13 residues. As DNA, the CDR3 is TGTGCCAGCACCCTGGGACTAGTCAACGAGCAGTTCTTC. It codes for CASTLGLVNEQFF. The variable domain in full, completed from reference TRBV2 and TRBJ2-1, reads EPEVTQTPSHQVTQMGQEVILRCVPISNHLYFYWYRQILGQKVEFLVSFYNNEISEKSEIFDDQFSVERPDGSNFTLKIRSTKLEDSAMYFCASTLGLVNEQFFGPGTRLTVL.

V is TRBV30 and J is TRBJ2-7, with TRBD1 identical over 7 bases. J lost 7 bases, V lost 1 base, and 1 base had no gene match. Looked up from germline, CDR1 is GTSNPN and CDR2 is SVGIG (reference sequence). The CDR3 has 11 amino acids. DNA for the CDR3: TGTGCCTGGAGTGAGGGGGCAGAGCAGTACTTC. Protein product: CAWSEGAEQYF.

The V call is TRBV12-3 or TRBV12-4, the J call TRBJ2-7, with 8 bases matching TRBD1. The CDR3 is 13 amino acids. V shed 5 bases and J 5 bases; nucleotides not matched to a gene: 5. The CDR3 loop is CASSPQGAHEQYF. CDR3 bases: TGTGCCAGCAGTCCCCAGGGGGCTCACGAGCAGTACTTC.

This clone appeared many times. V and J are TRBV19 and TRBJ1-3, with D unclear. The V end was cut by 3 bases, the J end by 4 bases, with 19 bases between. CDR3 size: 17 residues. Germline V gene lookup returns CDR1 LNHDA and CDR2 SQIVND (reference sequence). CDR3 DNA sequence: TGTGCCAGTAGTATTCGGCTGGGAGCAGGAGCCGGAAACACCATATATTTT. Protein product: CASSIRLGAGAGNTIYF.

This sequence joins TRBV27 and TRBJ2-2, with 9 bases fitting TRBD2. The CDR3 spans 18 residues. The V segment lost 6 bases and the J segment 2 bases; nucleotides outside the gene matches: 13. Germline V lookup: CDR1 MNHEY, CDR2 SMNVEV (reference sequence). The CDR3 DNA reads TGTGCCAGCAGCCCCTGGCGGCCTAGCGGGGTAAACACCGGGGAGCTGTTTTTT. Translating it yields CASSPWRPSGVNTGELFF.

This chain links TRBV12-3 or TRBV12-4 with TRBJ2-1, with 8 bases aligning to TRBD2. Trimming removed 5 bases from V and 15 bases from J; junction bases left unmatched: 9. The CDR3 loop spans 12 amino acids. The CDR3 loop reads CASSPPGTSLFF. CDR3 DNA sequence: TGTGCCAGCAGTCCCCCGGGGACTAGTCTGTTCTTC.

The rearrangement links TRBV6-6 to TRBJ1-1; D gene unclear. The CDR3 sequence is 12 residues long. CDR1 and CDR2 from the germline V gene are MNHNY and SVGAGI (reference sequence). V lost 0 bases, J lost 8 bases, and 7 bases lay in between. CDR3 sequence: CASSYSTPEAFF. CDR3 sequence (DNA): TGTGCCAGCAGTTACTCGACACCCGAAGCTTTCTTT.

V and J are TRBV6-5 and TRBJ2-5; maybe TRBD2 (5 bases). CDR1 MNHEY and CDR2 SVGAGI come from the germline V gene. Trimming took off 2 bases at V and 2 bases at J, with 12 bases between the two ends. CDR3 length equals 15 residues. CDR3 region: CASSYLGLQQETQYF. The CDR3 bases are TGTGCCAGCAGTTACCTCGGACTGCAGCAAGAGACCCAGTACTTC.

V gene TRBV9 combines with J gene TRBJ2-7; the match to TRBD2 covers 8 bases. Trimming at V came to 3 bases and at J to 6 bases, leaving 11 bases not matched to a gene. This CDR3 has 15 amino acids. Looked up from germline, CDR1 is SGDLS and CDR2 is YYNGEE. This CDR3 is CASSATGTRGAEQYF. CDR3 sequence (DNA): TGTGCCAGCAGCGCAACCGGGACTAGGGGCGCCGAGCAGTACTTC.

The rearrangement joins TRBV2 to TRBJ2-5; TRBD1 agrees at 12 bases. The trim removed 7 bases at V and 5 bases at J, leaving 11 bases unmatched. Germline V gives CDR1 SNHLY, CDR2 FYNNEI. The CDR3 loop spans 16 amino acids. The CDR3 region is CASNPSGTGGGETQYF. The CDR3 region has the DNA TGTGCCAGCAATCCATCCGGGACAGGGGGCGGGGAGACCCAGTACTTC. Full variable domain (remainder filled in from reference TRBV2 and TRBJ2-5): EPEVTQTPSHQVTQMGQEVILRCVPISNHLYFYWYRQILGQKVEFLVSFYNNEISEKSEIFDDQFSVERPDGSNFTLKIRSTKLEDSAMYFCASNPSGTGGGETQYFGPGTRLLVL.

This chain joins TRBV5-6 and TRBJ2-3; D unresolved. V was clipped by 1 base and J by 0 bases, with 18 bases between them. In germline, CDR1 is SGHDT, CDR2 YYEEEE. CDR3 length: 18 amino acids. The CDR3 DNA reads TGTGCCAGCAGCTTGAGGCCCAAAGTCACTACTAGCACAGATACGCAGTATTTT. Encoded protein: CASSLRPKVTTSTDTQYF.

CDR3 bases: TGTGCCACCAGTGATTCCCGCAGAGATACGCAGTATTTT. Encoded protein: CATSDSRRDTQYF. This rearrangement joins TRBV24-1 to TRBJ2-3; D is ambiguous. The germline CDR1 and CDR2 sequences are KGHDR and SFDVKD. This CDR3 is built from 13 residues. V gave up 2 bases and J gave up 5 bases, with 7 bases separating them.

The V call is TRBV9, the J call TRBJ2-5, with 15 bases matching TRBD2. V shed 0 bases and J 5 bases; nucleotides not matched to a gene: 11. Germline loops: CDR1 SGDLS, CDR2 YYNGEE. This CDR3 has 19 amino acids. CDR3 DNA: TGTGCCAGCAGCGTAGGTGTGGGACTAGCGGGAGGTGGCCGGGAGACCCAGTACTTC. It translates to CASSVGVGLAGGGRETQYF.